Given below is one TCR beta chain in context. The authors' processing: Amplification with reference gene primers provided the estimates of nucleated cell counts. The assay was immunoSEQ multiplex PCR, and TCRdb's table has in-frame clones only and misses some. That table is the source of V, J and clone size, and D and trimming were worked out from the DNA. This repertoire shows some 140,000 clones, about four fifths found once; its top ten account for 25% to 30%. These data are taken from a study of blood T cell repertoires in COVID-19. Study overall: Acute and convalescent COVID-19 specimens originated in the United States, Italy and Spain. T cells, B-cell-depleted T cells, or PBMCs supplied cDNA or gDNA.

The receptor's source is a woman aged 60-70 years with acute or convalescent COVID-19. Sequenced: peripheral blood.

This CDR3 is CATSRVGTGAYEQYF. The CDR3, as DNA: TGTGCCACCAGCAGAGTAGGGACAGGGGCCTACGAGCAGTACTTC. The chain combines TRBV15 with TRBJ2-7; 10 nucleotides line up with TRBD1. The junction had 2 bases not matched to a gene; V was cut back by 1 base and J by 2 bases. Germline CDR1 is LNHNV and CDR2 is YYDKDF (reference sequence). This CDR3 is 15 amino acids long.